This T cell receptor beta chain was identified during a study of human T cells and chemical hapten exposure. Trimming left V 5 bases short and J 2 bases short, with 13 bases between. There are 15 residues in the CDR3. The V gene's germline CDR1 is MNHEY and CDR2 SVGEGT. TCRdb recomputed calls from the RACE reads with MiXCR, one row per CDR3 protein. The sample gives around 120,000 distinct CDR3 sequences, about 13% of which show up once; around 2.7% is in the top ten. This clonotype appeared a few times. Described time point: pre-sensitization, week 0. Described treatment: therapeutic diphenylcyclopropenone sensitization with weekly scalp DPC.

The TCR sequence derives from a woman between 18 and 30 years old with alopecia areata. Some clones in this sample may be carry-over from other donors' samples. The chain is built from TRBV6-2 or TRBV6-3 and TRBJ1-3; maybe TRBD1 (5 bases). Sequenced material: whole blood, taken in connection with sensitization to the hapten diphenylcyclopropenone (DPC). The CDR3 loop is CASSHDDSPGNTIYF. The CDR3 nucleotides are TGTGCCAGCAGTCACGACGACAGTCCTGGAAACACCATATATTTT.